This T cell receptor (beta chain) was profiled in a study of blood T cell repertoires in COVID-19. Study in general: Samples taken during acute and convalescent COVID-19 were collected in the United States, Italy and Spain. Sources were T cells, B-cell-depleted T cells, or PBMCs; the material itself was cDNA or gDNA.

Produced via immunoSEQ multiplex PCR; TCRdb's table is partial and in-frame only. The repertoire has about 180,000 clones, approximately 83% of them found once; the top ten carry more than 7.5%. Germline V gene sequence: CDR1 MNHEY, CDR2 SMNVEV (reference sequence). The CDR3 loop spans 16 amino acids. J gave up 6 bases and V 6 bases, and 9 bases lay outside the gene matches. Only a few counts were recorded for this clone. The chain uses TRBV27 and TRBJ1-6; TRBD1 matches at 9 bases. The source is a middle-aged man with active or convalescent COVID-19. Sequenced material: peripheral blood. The CDR3 protein is CASSKGQGSFNSPLHF. In DNA, the CDR3 is TGTGCCAGCAGCAAAGGACAGGGGAGTTTTAATTCACCCCTCCACTTT.